Shown below are 10 T cell receptor beta chains from a single sample sequenced in a study of blood T cell repertoires in COVID-19. TCRdb's table, derived via immunoSEQ multiplex PCR, lists solely in-frame clones and lacks some. The table has under 250,000 clones, over 65% seen once. What was sequenced was peripheral blood. Source of these receptors: a woman between 65 and 79 years old with active or convalescent COVID-19.

V usage is TRBV5-6 and J usage is TRBJ1-2, with a weak D call TRBD1 (6 bases). In germline, CDR1 is SGHDT, CDR2 YYEEEE. V was trimmed by 1 base and J by 3 bases, leaving 10 bases between them. This CDR3 has 14 residues. CDR3 in amino acids: CASSLWSGDYGYTF. CDR3 nucleotide sequence: TGTGCCAGCAGCTTGTGGTCAGGGGACTATGGCTACACCTTC.

J is TRBJ2-2 and V is TRBV7-2; 9 bases match TRBD2. Germline values: CDR1 SGHTA, CDR2 FQGNSA. The CDR3 totals 15 residues. Germline trimming cut 3 bases from V and 7 bases from J; bases unmatched to any gene: 6. For the CDR3, the DNA is TGTGCCAGCAGCTTTAGCGGGGGCTCCGGCGGGGAGCTGTTTTTT. It encodes CASSFSGGSGGELFF.

This sequence joins TRBV5-1 and TRBJ2-2, with TRBD1 matching 10 bases. This CDR3 comprises 16 residues. Looked up from germline, CDR1 is SGHRS and CDR2 is YFSETQ. The V gene end was trimmed by 4 bases and the J gene end by 0 bases; junction bases not matched to a gene: 3. The CDR3 here is CASSATGGPNTGELFF. The CDR3 DNA is TGCGCCAGCAGCGCGACAGGGGGCCCGAACACCGGGGAGCTGTTTTTT.

This clone occurred a few times. The chain uses TRBV28 and TRBJ1-4; TRBD1 aligns across 7 bases. V trimming: 9 bases; J trimming: 4 bases; junction bases outside the gene matches: 8. Germline values: CDR1 MDHEN, CDR2 SYDVKM. The CDR3 extends over 14 amino acids. This CDR3 reads CASSQGDLNEKLFF. DNA of the CDR3: TGTGCCAGTTCTCAGGGGGATCTTAATGAAAAACTGTTTTTT. The full variable domain, completed using reference TRBV28 and TRBJ1-4, is DVKVTQSSRYLVKRTGEKVFLECVQDMDHENMFWYRQDPGLGLRLIYFSYDVKMKEKGDIPEGYSVSREKKERFSLILESASTNQTSMYLCASSQGDLNEKLFFGSGTQLSVL.

This clone was recorded once. The chain links TRBV7-9 to TRBJ1-2, with D perhaps matching TRBD1 (5 bases). The germline CDR1 and CDR2 sequences are SEHNR and FQNEAQ (reference sequence). V was shortened by 5 bases and J by 6 bases, with 25 bases between the two germline ends. The CDR3 is 17 residues long. CDR3 in amino acids: CASSLKGIRVQPDGYTF. Written as DNA, the CDR3 is TGTGCCAGCAGCCTAAAGGGGATCAGGGTCCAACCAGATGGCTACACCTTC.

The chain is built from TRBV5-4 and TRBJ2-5; TRBD1 might be the D (5 bases). Trimming removed 2 bases at V and 1 base at J, with 9 bases between. Looked up from germline, CDR1 is SGHNT and CDR2 is YYREEE (reference sequence). This CDR3 is built from 14 residues. CDR3 nucleotides: TGTGCCAGCAGCTTTTGGCAGGGCCAAGAGACCCAGTACTTC. It translates to CASSFWQGQETQYF.

With respect to this clone: At the DNA level, this CDR3 is encoded by other sequences in the same sample as well. The chain links TRBV5-1 to TRBJ2-3; no clear D. Germline V gene data show CDR1 as SGHRS and CDR2 as YFSETQ. V lost 0 bases to trimming and J lost 0 bases, with 5 bases between them. The CDR3 runs 14 residues. CDR3 sequence reads: CASSLATSTDTQYF. The DNA for the CDR3 is TGCGCCAGCAGCTTGGCTACTAGCACAGATACGCAGTATTTT.

The rearrangement joins TRBV2 to TRBJ2-3; 10 bases map to TRBD2. V trimming: 2 bases; J trimming: 6 bases; junction bases outside the gene matches: 11. CDR1 and CDR2 from the germline V gene are SNHLY and FYNNEI. The CDR3 consists of 17 residues. The CDR3 is CASSEQGASGGGDTQYF. CDR3 coding DNA: TGTGCCAGCAGTGAACAAGGGGCTAGCGGGGGAGGGGATACGCAGTATTTT.

This chain links TRBV2 with TRBJ1-5, with D perhaps matching TRBD1 (5 bases). Germline V lookup: CDR1 SNHLY, CDR2 FYNNEI. Trimming stripped 6 bases from V and 4 bases from J, with 13 bases between. The CDR3 totals 14 residues. CDR3 DNA: TGTGCCAGCAGAGGGGTAACTTCTAATCAGCCCCAGCATTTT. Its translation: CASRGVTSNQPQHF.

The V and J genes are TRBV6-6 and TRBJ2-7, with TRBD1 identical over 10 bases. The CDR3 extends over 15 amino acids. The junction had 7 bases not matched to a gene; V was cut back by 2 bases and J by 6 bases. In germline, CDR1 is MNHNY, CDR2 SVGAGI (reference sequence). The CDR3 sequence: CASSYLRDRGGEQYF. In nucleotides, the CDR3 is TGTGCCAGCAGTTACCTCCGGGACAGGGGAGGCGAGCAGTACTTC.